This section outlines one T cell receptor beta chain sequence together with its context. What it binds is unknown. Method: immunoSEQ multiplex PCR; TCRdb's copy keeps in-frame clones and lacks some. Among approximately 280,000 clones listed, 80% to 90% were seen once. This entry belongs to a study of cytomegalovirus exposure and HLA in healthy donors. General study findings and limits: Across donors, most TCRs were seen rarely, yet some public ones were widespread. Cytomegalovirus-associated TCR beta chains were listed, numbering some 170.

The CDR3 is 16 residues long. Losses at the gene ends were 2 bases for V and 4 bases for J; bases not matched to a gene: 8. From germline, CDR1 is SGHTA and CDR2 FQGNSA. The chain links TRBV7-2 to TRBJ1-2; 9 bases fit TRBD1. This receptor was identified in a woman aged 18 to 35 in good health and CMV-seronegative. The sequenced sample was PBMCs. CDR3 in amino acids: CASSLQPGQGSYGYTF. In DNA form, the CDR3 reads TGTGCCAGCAGCTTACAACCGGGACAGGGAAGCTATGGCTACACCTTC.